The subject of this entry is one T cell receptor (beta chain). These data come from a study of a mutant IDH1 vaccine in newly diagnosed glioma. Time point described: baseline, week 1 (first vaccination visit). As for treatment: pre-vaccination baseline after standard-of-care therapy. Sequencing used immunoSEQ multiplex PCR; TCRdb keeps in-frame clones, though not all of them. The repertoire has some 51,000 clones, 65% to 80% of them found once; the top ten carry 1.8%. Trimming at V came to 0 bases and at J to 6 bases, leaving 4 bases not matched to a gene. The CDR3 is 14 amino acids. CDR1 ENHRY and CDR2 SYGVKD come from the germline V gene.

The chain couples TRBV10-3 to TRBJ1-2, with TRBD1 matching 7 bases. The source material was PBMCs, sampled from a glioma patient treated with radiotherapy, temozolomide or both. The sequence was collected from a woman aged 40 to 49 with glioma. CDR3 bases: TGTGCCATCAGTGAGTCGAGACAGGGTGATGGCTACACCTTC. This translates into CAISESRQGDGYTF.